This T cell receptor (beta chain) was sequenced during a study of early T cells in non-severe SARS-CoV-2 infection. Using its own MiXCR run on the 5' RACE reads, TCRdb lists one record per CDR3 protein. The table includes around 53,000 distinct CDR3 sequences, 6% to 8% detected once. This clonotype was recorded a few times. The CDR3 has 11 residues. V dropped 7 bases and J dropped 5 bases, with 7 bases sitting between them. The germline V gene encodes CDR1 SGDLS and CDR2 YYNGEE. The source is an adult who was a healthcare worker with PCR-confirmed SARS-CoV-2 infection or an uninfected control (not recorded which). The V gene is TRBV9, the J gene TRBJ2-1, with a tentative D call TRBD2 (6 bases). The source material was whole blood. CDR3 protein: CASGGNNEQFF. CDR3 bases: TGTGCCAGCGGAGGGAACAATGAGCAGTTCTTC. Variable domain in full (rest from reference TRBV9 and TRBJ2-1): DSGVTQTPKHLITATGQRVTLRCSPRSGDLSVYWYQQSLDQGLQFLIQYYNGEERAKGNILERFSAQQFPDLHSELNLSSLELGDSALYFCASGGNNEQFFGPGTRLTVL.